This T cell receptor (beta chain) was sequenced in a study of post-analysis software for immune sequencing data. Study findings and constraints: Five TRBV segments, TRBV5-6, TRBV5-1 and TRBV20-1 among them, were found more frequent in patients than controls.

This clonotype was seen only a few times. The antigen remains undetermined. TCR beta cDNA libraries included unique molecular identifiers. TCRdb passed the PCR reads through MiXCR, listing each CDR3 protein once. This repertoire shows roughly 600,000 distinct CDR3 sequences, about 40% found once; its top ten account for over 1.5%. This CDR3 spans 15 amino acids. Unmatched junction bases numbered 9, after V lost 2 bases and J lost 7 bases. The germline V gene has CDR1 MGHRA and CDR2 YSYEKL. The sequence came from a girl aged 5-17 years with multiple sclerosis. The sample consisted of blood. The chain carries TRBV4-1 and TRBJ1-2; 8 positions agree with TRBD1. CDR3 loop: CASSQTDRAIGGYTF. CDR3 DNA: TGCGCCAGCAGCCAAACGGACAGGGCAATTGGTGGCTACACCTTC.